This T cell receptor (beta chain) was captured in a study of cytomegalovirus exposure and HLA in healthy donors. Of note for this clone: The antigen remains unidentified.

Here immunoSEQ multiplex PCR was the method, and the copy in TCRdb shows in-frame clones only, minus some. Found here are 150,000 to 200,000 clones, around four fifths of them singletons; the top ten hold 2% to 2.5%. CDR1 SGHDT and CDR2 YYEEEE come from the germline V gene. Trimming stripped 4 bases from V and 4 bases from J, with 13 bases between. CDR3 size: 14 residues. Whole-study results and caveats: It was reportedly the case that the classifier diagnosed cytomegalovirus status with high specificity and sensitivity.

Source material: PBMCs. The J gene is TRBJ2-3, the V gene TRBV5-6; no definite D call. The sequence was obtained from a man under 40 in good health and CMV-seropositive. This chain's CDR3 is CASSRPPEPDTQYF. DNA for the CDR3: TGTGCCAGCAGCCGACCGCCGGAGCCAGATACGCAGTATTTT.